Below, 30 T cell receptor beta chains from the same sample are listed, as sequenced in a study of blood T cell repertoires in COVID-19. Measured with immunoSEQ multiplex PCR; TCRdb has only the in-frame clones, and not every one. The data hold 200,000 to 250,000 clones, with around 83% observed a single time. The sequencing input was peripheral blood. Source of these receptors: a woman older than 75 with COVID-19, enrolled during active disease.

V is TRBV10-3 and J is TRBJ2-7; 7 bases fit TRBD1. Trimming took 5 bases from V and 0 from J; bases not matched to a gene: 4. Germline lookup yields CDR1 ENHRY and CDR2 SYGVKD. The CDR3 extends over 14 amino acids. CDR3 in amino acids: CAISSGTVSYEQYF. Here the CDR3 DNA reads TGTGCCATCAGTTCCGGGACAGTCTCCTACGAGCAGTACTTC.

The chain carries TRBV11-3 and TRBJ2-3, with D possibly matching TRBD1 (6 bases). This CDR3 has 14 residues. CDR1 is SGHNT and CDR2 is YENEEA in the germline V gene. Deletions cut 0 bases from V and 3 bases from J, with 7 bases between. CDR3 loop: CASSLDRGTDTQYF. The CDR3 bases are TGTGCCAGCAGCTTAGACAGGGGTACAGATACGCAGTATTTT.

CDR3 in amino acids: CASTGQVWNYNSPLHF. In DNA, the CDR3 is TGTGCCAGCACCGGACAGGTTTGGAACTATAATTCACCCCTCCACTTT. The chain employs TRBV21-1 and TRBJ1-6; the table's D call of TRBD1 was not tested on the DNA. TRBV21-1 is termed a pseudogene. The CDR3 runs to 16 residues.

V usage is TRBV20-1 and J usage is TRBJ2-3; TRBD2 is a possible D gene (6 bases). This CDR3 is built from 18 residues. Trimming cost V 3 bases and J 7 bases, with 29 bases left between them. CDR1 is DFQATT, CDR2 SNEGSKA, per germline (reference sequence). As DNA, the CDR3 is TGCAGTGCTAGTGACCCCTCTCTACGAGCGGGTGGGGCCAATACGCAGTATTTT. Translated: CSASDPSLRAGGANTQYF.

The chain couples TRBV7-2 to TRBJ2-7, with 11 bases lining up with TRBD1. Germline assignment: CDR1 SGHTA and CDR2 FQGNSA. This CDR3 region has 18 residues. After removal of 4 bases from V and 3 bases from J, the junction contained 14 bases not matched to a gene. The CDR3 loop reads CASSSPWVFGTGGYEQYF. The CDR3 DNA reads as TGTGCCAGCAGCTCCCCCTGGGTATTCGGGACAGGGGGCTACGAGCAGTACTTC.

Worth noting for this clone: Because the CDR3's place on the DNA is in doubt, the DNA is left out and the CDR3 is given as listed by TCRdb. The V call is TRBV29-1, the J call TRBJ1-2; TRBD1 is the table's D call, not checked against the DNA. Germline V gene sequence: CDR1 SQVTM, CDR2 ANQGSEA. The CDR3 comprises 11 residues, both ends counted. The CDR3 is CSVGTGTSGTF.

The chain has TRBV6-1 and TRBJ1-2; no clear D. The V gene's germline CDR1 is MNHNS and CDR2 SASEGT. The CDR3 consists of 13 residues. V was shortened by 0 bases and J by 10 bases, with 12 bases between the two germline ends. In DNA, the CDR3 is TGTGCCAGCAGTGAAGCGCAACCGCTCTACTACACCTTC. It translates to CASSEAQPLYYTF.

V and J are TRBV24-1 and TRBJ2-2; 7 bases fit TRBD2. Germline-derived CDR1 and CDR2 are KGHDR and SFDVKD. V was clipped by 3 bases and J by 6 bases; unmatched bases: 9. The CDR3 totals 16 residues. DNA of the CDR3: TGTGCCACCAGTGATGGGAGGGGTTCGTACGCCGGGGAGCTGTTTTTT. It yields the protein CATSDGRGSYAGELFF.

The chain is built from TRBV6-5 and TRBJ2-3, with TRBD1 identical over 7 bases. CDR3 length equals 14 residues. Germline V gene data show CDR1 as MNHEY and CDR2 as SVGAGI. Unmatched junction bases numbered 7, after V lost 6 bases and J lost 4 bases. CDR3 protein: CASRRGLAADTQYF. The DNA of the CDR3 is TGTGCCAGCAGGAGGGGGCTAGCCGCAGATACGCAGTATTTT.

The chain carries TRBV7-2 and TRBJ2-7; 12 bases match TRBD2. The CDR3 is 15 amino acids. Germline assignment: CDR1 SGHTA and CDR2 FQGNSA. The V gene end was trimmed by 3 bases and the J gene end by 7 bases; junction bases not matched to a gene: 7. Written as DNA, the CDR3 is TGTGCCAGCAGCTTCTCATTGGGACTAGCGGGTGAGCAGTACTTC. Translation: CASSFSLGLAGEQYF.

This chain connects TRBV29-1 to TRBJ2-7; 7 bases align to TRBD2. V lost 4 bases, J lost 0 bases, and 9 bases stayed unmatched. The CDR3 contains 15 residues. Looked up from germline, CDR1 is SQVTM and CDR2 is ANQGSEA. In DNA form, the CDR3 reads TGCAGCGTTGGTATAGCGGGCGTGTCCTCCTACGAGCAGTACTTC. Amino acid sequence: CSVGIAGVSSYEQYF.

This rearrangement joins TRBV12-3 or TRBV12-4 to TRBJ2-7; tentative D call: TRBD2 (6 bases). Trimming cost V 7 bases and J 6 bases, with 16 bases left between them. The CDR3 contains 13 residues. The CDR3 coding sequence is TGTGCCAGCACTCCCCCTGGGAGGAGCGAGCAGTACTTC. Its protein is CASTPPGRSEQYF.

The chain carries TRBV9 and TRBJ1-6; 7 bases line up with TRBD1. The CDR3 is 14 residues long. J was trimmed by 6 bases and V by 1 base; bases with no gene match: 1. CDR1 and CDR2 (germline): SGDLS, YYNGEE. CDR3 sequence: CASSVQGGNSPLHF. DNA for the CDR3: TGTGCCAGCAGCGTACAGGGGGGTAATTCACCCCTCCACTTT.

The chain carries TRBV12-3 or TRBV12-4 and TRBJ1-1, with D maybe TRBD1 (5 bases). This CDR3 has 12 amino acids. V lost 2 bases to trimming and J lost 8 bases, with 9 bases between them. The DNA of the CDR3 is TGTGCCAGCAGTTTAAATCAGGGAGAAGCTTTCTTT. It codes for CASSLNQGEAFF.

This chain connects TRBV2 to TRBJ1-5; 9 bases agree with TRBD1. V dropped 6 bases and J dropped 4; count of bases not matched to a gene: 1. Germline CDR1 SNHLY, CDR2 FYNNEI. The CDR3 has 13 residues. Here the CDR3 reads CASRGTGNQPQHF. CDR3 coding DNA: TGTGCCAGCAGGGGGACAGGGAATCAGCCCCAGCATTTT. Looking up the rest from reference TRBV2 and TRBJ1-5 gives the full variable domain: EPEVTQTPSHQVTQMGQEVILRCVPISNHLYFYWYRQILGQKVEFLVSFYNNEISEKSEIFDDQFSVERPDGSNFTLKIRSTKLEDSAMYFCASRGTGNQPQHFGDGTRLSIL.

V gene TRBV19 combines with J gene TRBJ1-5; D unclear. The CDR3 sequence is 14 residues long. Trimming shortened V by 7 bases and J by 1 base, and 11 bases separated the two germline ends. Germline V gene lookup returns CDR1 LNHDA and CDR2 SQIVND (reference sequence). The DNA of the CDR3 is TGTGCCAGTAACCCTCGGGTGAGCAATCAGCCCCAGCATTTT. It encodes CASNPRVSNQPQHF.

The chain is built from TRBV19 and TRBJ1-1, with 9 bases fitting TRBD1. The V gene's germline CDR1 is LNHDA and CDR2 SQIVND (reference sequence). The CDR3 runs 14 residues. The V and J ends lost 5 bases and 4 bases, in that order; junction bases with no gene match: 5. The CDR3 DNA follows: TGTGCCAGTAGTGCAGACAGGGGGAGCACTGAAGCTTTCTTT. Translating gives CASSADRGSTEAFF.

The chain couples TRBV10-2 to TRBJ2-1; D may be TRBD1 (5 bases). Germline values: CDR1 WSHSY, CDR2 SAAADI. This CDR3 has 14 residues. V lost 3 bases, J lost 0 bases, and 6 bases lay in between. CDR3 bases: TGCGCCAGCAGTGAACAGGCCTCCTACAATGAGCAGTTCTTC. Translating gives CASSEQASYNEQFF.

This sequence joins TRBV6-1 and TRBJ1-1; D call uncertain. The CDR3 sequence is 14 residues long. From germline, CDR1 is MNHNS and CDR2 SASEGT. The V and J ends lost 1 base and 0 bases respectively, with 6 bases between them. CDR3 residues: CASSEGQLNTEAFF. Written as DNA, the CDR3 is TGTGCCAGCAGTGAAGGGCAATTGAACACTGAAGCTTTCTTT.

The chain employs TRBV4-3 and TRBJ2-3; 7 bases fit TRBD2. Losses at the gene ends were 4 bases for V and 2 bases for J; bases not matched to a gene: 6. CDR1 and CDR2 from the germline V gene are LGHNA and YSLEER. The CDR3 is made up of 15 amino acids. DNA of the CDR3: TGCGCCAGCAGCCCAACCCGGGACTACACAGATACGCAGTATTTT. This translates into CASSPTRDYTDTQYF.

This chain joins TRBV30 and TRBJ1-5; D gene uncertain. Germline lookup yields CDR1 GTSNPN and CDR2 SVGIG (reference sequence). The length of the CDR3 is 13 residues. V lost 2 bases, J lost 0 bases, and 5 bases lay in between. The CDR3 is CAWSRHSNQPQHF. For the CDR3, the DNA is TGTGCCTGGAGTAGACATAGCAATCAGCCCCAGCATTTT. The whole variable domain, remainder taken from reference TRBV30 and TRBJ1-5, is SQTIHQWPATLVQPVGSPLSLECTVEGTSNPNLYWYRQAAGRGLQLLFYSVGIGQISSEVPQNLSASRPQDRQFILSSKKLLLSDSGFYLCAWSRHSNQPQHFGDGTRLSIL.

The gene calls are TRBV7-3 and TRBJ2-4; D is uncertain. Trimming removed 5 bases at V and 5 bases at J, with 10 bases between. The germline V gene has CDR1 SGHTA and CDR2 FQGTGA. The CDR3 length is 13 residues. CDR3 in DNA: TGTGCCAGCAGCCCCCCCGAGGAAAACATTCAGTACTTC. Protein sequence: CASSPPEENIQYF.

CDR3 region: CASRLQAEQPQHF. In DNA, the CDR3 is TGTGCCAGCAGGTTACAGGCAGAACAGCCCCAGCATTTT. The chain joins TRBV7-2 to TRBJ1-5, with D possibly TRBD1 on 5 matching bases. The V gene lost 6 bases and the J gene lost 7 bases, with 13 bases spanning the gap. The CDR3 extends over 13 amino acids. From germline, CDR1 is SGHTA and CDR2 FQGNSA.

The V gene is TRBV7-2, the J gene TRBJ2-2; possibly TRBD2 for D (5 bases). This CDR3 contains 13 residues. Germline V lookup: CDR1 SGHTA, CDR2 FQGNSA. With 3 bases removed from V and 7 bases from J, the gap between germline ends came to 9 bases. The CDR3 DNA reads as TGTGCCAGCAGCTTCTACGGGGTCGGGGAGCTGTTTTTT. It translates to CASSFYGVGELFF.

V usage is TRBV6-2 or TRBV6-3 and J usage is TRBJ2-3, with 9 bases fitting TRBD1. Germline assignment: CDR1 MNHEY and CDR2 SVGEGT. The CDR3 loop spans 17 amino acids. The V segment lost 4 bases and the J segment 3 bases; nucleotides outside the gene matches: 11. The CDR3 region is CASSLPGTGPRTDTQYF. CDR3 DNA sequence: TGTGCCAGCAGTTTACCCGGGACAGGGCCAAGAACAGATACGCAGTATTTT.

The CDR3 region has the DNA TGTGCCAGCAGCGTAGTAGTAGTACCCCCAACAGGCTCTGGGGCCAACGTCCTGACTTTC. It specifies CASSVVVVPPTGSGANVLTF. The rearrangement uses TRBV9 and TRBJ2-6, with D perhaps TRBD1 (5 bases). The CDR3 loop spans 20 amino acids. Trimming pared 0 bases from V and 0 bases from J, leaving 19 bases between. Germline V gene lookup returns CDR1 SGDLS and CDR2 YYNGEE.

The chain has TRBV19 and TRBJ2-3; D perhaps matches TRBD2 (6 bases). Germline values: CDR1 LNHDA, CDR2 SQIVND (reference sequence). This CDR3 has 12 residues. Between the trimmed V and J ends, which lost 10 bases and 2 bases, there was a span of 10 bases. The CDR3 spells CATGDFTDTQYF. The CDR3 DNA reads TGTGCCACCGGGGACTTCACAGATACGCAGTATTTT.

The rearrangement joins TRBV6-5 to TRBJ1-3, with 7 bases aligning to TRBD1. J gave up 2 bases and V 6 bases, and 1 base lay outside the gene matches. Looked up from germline, CDR1 is MNHEY and CDR2 is SVGAGI. This CDR3 is 13 amino acids long. CDR3 DNA: TGTGCCAGCAGAGGGACAGCTGGAAACACCATATATTTT. It translates to CASRGTAGNTIYF.

The chain combines TRBV15 with TRBJ1-5, with D maybe TRBD1 (6 bases). The CDR3 has 15 residues. Germline V gene lookup returns CDR1 LNHNV and CDR2 YYDKDF (reference sequence). The V gene lost 3 bases and the J gene lost 5 bases, with 14 bases spanning the gap. The CDR3 coding sequence is TGTGCCACCAGCAGGACAGTCAGGGGTGATCAGCCCCAGCATTTT. The encoded protein is CATSRTVRGDQPQHF.

V gene TRBV5-1 combines with J gene TRBJ2-7, with 8 nucleotides matching TRBD2. The germline CDR1 and CDR2 sequences are SGHRS and YFSETQ. Trimming removed 0 bases from V and 6 bases from J; junction bases left unmatched: 8. The CDR3 sequence is 15 residues long. The CDR3 DNA is TGCGCCAGCAGCTTGGGCTTCGGGGGGGCAGTCGAGCAGTACTTC. Translated: CASSLGFGGAVEQYF.